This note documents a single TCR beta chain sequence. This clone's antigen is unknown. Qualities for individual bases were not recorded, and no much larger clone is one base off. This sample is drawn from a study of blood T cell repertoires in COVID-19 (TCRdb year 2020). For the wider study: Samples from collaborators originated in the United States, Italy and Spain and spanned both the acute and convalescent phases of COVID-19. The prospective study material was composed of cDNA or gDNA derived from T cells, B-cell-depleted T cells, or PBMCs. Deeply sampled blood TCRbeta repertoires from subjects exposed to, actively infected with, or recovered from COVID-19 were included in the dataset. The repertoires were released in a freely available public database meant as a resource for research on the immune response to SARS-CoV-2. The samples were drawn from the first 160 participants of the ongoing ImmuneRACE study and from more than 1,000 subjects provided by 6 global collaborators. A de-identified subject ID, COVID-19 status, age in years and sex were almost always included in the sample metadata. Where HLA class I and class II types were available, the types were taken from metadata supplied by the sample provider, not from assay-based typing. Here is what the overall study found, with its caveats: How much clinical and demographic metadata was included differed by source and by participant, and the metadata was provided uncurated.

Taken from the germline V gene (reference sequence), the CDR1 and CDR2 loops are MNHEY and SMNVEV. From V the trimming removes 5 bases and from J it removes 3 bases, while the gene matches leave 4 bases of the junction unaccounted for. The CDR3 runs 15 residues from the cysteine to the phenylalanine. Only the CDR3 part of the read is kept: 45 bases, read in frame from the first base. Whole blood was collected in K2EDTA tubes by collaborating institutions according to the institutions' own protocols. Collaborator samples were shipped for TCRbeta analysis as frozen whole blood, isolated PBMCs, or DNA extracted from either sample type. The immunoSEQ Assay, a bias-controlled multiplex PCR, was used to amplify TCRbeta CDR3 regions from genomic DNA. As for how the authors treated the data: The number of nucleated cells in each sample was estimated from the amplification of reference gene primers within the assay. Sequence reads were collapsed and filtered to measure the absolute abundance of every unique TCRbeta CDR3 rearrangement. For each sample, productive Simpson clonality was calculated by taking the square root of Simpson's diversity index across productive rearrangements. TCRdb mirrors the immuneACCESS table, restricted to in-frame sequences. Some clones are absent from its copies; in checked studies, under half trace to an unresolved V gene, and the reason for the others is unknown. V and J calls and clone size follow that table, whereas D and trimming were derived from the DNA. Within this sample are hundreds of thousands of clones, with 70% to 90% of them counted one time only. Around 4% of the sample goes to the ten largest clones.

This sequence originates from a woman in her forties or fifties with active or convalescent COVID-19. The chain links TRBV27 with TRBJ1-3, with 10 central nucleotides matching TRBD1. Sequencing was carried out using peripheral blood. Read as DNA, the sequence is TGTGCCAGCAGTGGACAGGGGGGTTATGGAAACACCATATATTTT. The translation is CASSGQGGYGNTIYF.